The 5 T cell receptor beta chains reported below all come from one sample, sequenced in a study of OX40 agonist ivuxolimab in advanced cancers. Method: immunoSEQ multiplex PCR; TCRdb's copy keeps in-frame clones and lacks some. The sample lists tens of thousands of clones; roughly nine tenths were seen once. The source material was CD4+ or CD8+ T cells sorted from blood, sampled in a trial of the OX40 agonist ivuxolimab. The receptors shown here come from an adult with an advanced solid tumor such as melanoma, head and neck, liver or kidney cancer.

The CDR3 reads CASSQMEAGELFF. CDR3 nucleotide sequence: TGCGCCAGCAGCCAGATGGAGGCCGGGGAGCTGTTTTTT. This chain joins TRBV5-1 and TRBJ2-2; possible D gene TRBD2, 5 bases. The CDR3 covers 13 residues. CDR1 is SGHRS, CDR2 YFSETQ, per germline. With 4 bases removed from V and 6 bases from J, the gap between germline ends came to 10 bases.

Comment on this clone: The sample has other DNA sequences that encode this CDR3 too. CDR3 protein: CASSEYRSGNYGYTF. The CDR3 coding sequence is TGTGCCAGCAGTGAATATCGGTCGGGAAATTATGGCTACACCTTC. This chain uses TRBV25-1 with TRBJ1-2; D is unclear. Trimming left V 0 bases short and J 5 bases short, with 13 bases between. Germline assignment: CDR1 MGHDK and CDR2 SYGVNS. The CDR3 spans 15 residues.

This clone was counted between two and nine times. This chain uses TRBV10-3 with TRBJ1-2; TRBD1 might be the D (6 bases). Trimming took 4 bases from V and 4 from J, leaving 16 bases between them. This CDR3 has 15 residues. Looked up from germline, CDR1 is ENHRY and CDR2 is SYGVKD. The CDR3 spells CAISVARGLGYGYTF. Written as DNA, the CDR3 is TGTGCCATCAGTGTAGCCCGGGGGCTAGGCTATGGCTACACCTTC.

The rearrangement joins TRBV14 to TRBJ2-1; 8 nucleotides agree with TRBD2. This CDR3 spans 17 amino acids. V was pared by 0 bases and J by 7 bases, with 11 bases of the junction left unmatched. Per germline, CDR1 SGHDN and CDR2 FVKESK. CDR3 residues: CASSQDFRRGVINEQFF. The CDR3 region has the DNA TGTGCCAGCAGCCAAGATTTTCGGCGGGGGGTAATAAATGAGCAGTTCTTC.

The chain recombines TRBV28 with TRBJ1-5, with D possibly TRBD1 on 6 matching bases. The germline V gene has CDR1 MDHEN and CDR2 SYDVKM. Trimming left V 6 bases short and J 3 bases short, with 15 bases between. The CDR3 runs to 15 residues. CDR3 residues: CASSRTGTNNQPQHF. CDR3 nucleotides: TGTGCCAGCAGCCGAACCGGGACAAACAATCAGCCCCAGCATTTT.